In its sample, the clone carrying this T cell receptor (beta chain) was seen many times. The investigators amplified TCR beta CDR3 regions from RNA transcripts. Carried out on the TCR CDR3, a first-round RT-PCR used the HTBI primer set. TCRdb processed the multiplex PCR reads anew with MiXCR; each CDR3 protein has one entry. The sample includes 700,000 or so distinct CDR3 sequences, about 17% of them seen just once. This specimen comes from a study of T cells in Graves' hyperthyroidism and ophthalmopathy. V lost 5 bases and J lost 5, with 18 bases in between. Germline assignment: CDR1 SEHNR and CDR2 FQNEAQ (reference sequence). The CDR3 spans 15 residues. This sample holds PBMCs from approximately 9 ml fresh peripheral blood.

The receptor was isolated from a man in his late teens or twenties with Graves' hyperthyroidism. The V gene is TRBV7-9, the J gene TRBJ1-1, with unresolved D. Sequencing was done on a sample of blood. CDR3: CASSPFDGERTEAFF. CDR3 nucleotides: TGTGCCAGCAGCCCCTTCGATGGGGAGAGGACTGAAGCTTTCTTT.